This T cell receptor (beta chain) was identified in a study of CD8 T cells in ankylosing spondylitis (dated by TCRdb to about 2017). For the study in its entirety: T cell receptor beta repertoires were profiled in healthy donors and ankylosing spondylitis patients so that disease-linked TCR variants could be found. In total, the full study cohort was made up of some 110 healthy donors and approximately 27 ankylosing spondylitis patients. Peripheral blood was sampled, and synovial fluid was additionally collected from ankylosing spondylitis patients. Overall results and qualifications from the work: A CD8+ phenotype was shown by the disease-linked clones, which were found at relatively low frequencies in peripheral blood. According to the report, matched synovial fluid samples from ankylosing spondylitis patients were significantly enriched for the disease-linked clones. Some motif variants were previously reported in synovial fluid and blood of reactive arthritis patients, suggesting common disease-initiation mechanisms. Blood from ankylosing spondylitis patients appeared to be characterized by a TCR beta motif made up of 8 or 9 highly homologous amino acid variants.

This clonotype was seen repeatedly, ten times or more. Its antigen remains unidentified. Per-base qualities were not stored, and no clone one base away is much larger. Sequencer: Illumina HiSeq 2500. Quantitative 5'-RACE with molecular barcodes was the method used to prepare the TCR beta libraries. Regarding the original processing steps: Disease-linked TCR variants were identified with a new computational method built on a probabilistic model of VDJ rearrangement. Starting from the raw public reads, TCRdb applied fastp trimming at Q25, assembled clones with MiXCR and retained in-frame beta chains. Merged by CDR3 protein, the rows form single entries marked with the most common genes and DNA. The V and J calls here are based on TCRdb, not the publication. The sample yields about 540,000 distinct CDR3 sequences; approximately 11% were counted once. Nearly 7% of the sample is taken by the ten largest.

V is cut back by 6 bases and J by 3 bases, with 1 base in the junction unmatched. Including cysteine and phenylalanine, the CDR3 has 15 amino acids. Here the CDR3 DNA is all that survives: 45 bases in frame from base 1. CDR1 and CDR2, looked up from the germline V gene, are SGHVS and FQNEAQ. Sequenced material: blood, either unsorted or a sorted T cell fraction (not recorded which). This receptor was identified in a male donor with ankylosing spondylitis. The receptor chain draws on TRBV7-8 and TRBJ2-3; TRBD2 matches 15 bases in the middle. The CDR3 here reads CASRGTSGRTDTQYF. The DNA is TGTGCCAGCAGGGGGACTAGCGGGAGGACAGATACGCAGTATTTT.